Following are 9 T cell receptor beta chains from one sample sequenced in a study of PD-L1 blockade in urothelial cancer. Time point defined: pretreatment peripheral blood. Assay used: immunoSEQ multiplex PCR; TCRdb lists only in-frame clones, some missing. Of some 63,000 clones listed, more than 80% are singletons. The input for sequencing was PBMCs, taken around atezolizumab (anti-PD-L1) treatment. The receptors come from a man in his 70s with urothelial cancer.

The chain uses TRBV5-4 and TRBJ1-1; D is perhaps TRBD1 (6 bases). This CDR3 is built from 14 residues. Between the trimmed V and J ends, which lost 0 bases and 5 bases, there was a span of 11 bases. The germline CDR1 and CDR2 sequences are SGHNT and YYREEE (reference sequence). The DNA for the CDR3 is TGTGCCAGCAGCTTGGGACAGGTGGGGACTGAAGCTTTCTTT. It is translated as CASSLGQVGTEAFF.

This sequence joins TRBV10-3 and TRBJ2-2; the match to TRBD1 covers 12 bases. V shed 2 bases and J 4 bases; nucleotides not matched to a gene: 5. Germline V lookup: CDR1 ENHRY, CDR2 SYGVKD. This CDR3 spans 17 amino acids. CDR3 sequence: CAISEEGTGGVTGELFF. DNA for the CDR3: TGTGCCATCAGTGAGGAGGGGACAGGGGGCGTCACCGGGGAGCTGTTTTTT.

V and J are TRBV7-2 and TRBJ2-5; 14 nucleotides align to TRBD2. V was pared by 5 bases and J by 5 bases, with 7 bases of the junction left unmatched. The length of the CDR3 is 16 residues. Germline CDR1 is SGHTA and CDR2 is FQGNSA. The CDR3 reads CASSTGTSGSRETQYF. In DNA, the CDR3 is TGTGCCAGCAGCACGGGGACTAGCGGGAGCCGGGAGACCCAGTACTTC. Combining the CDR3 with reference TRBV7-2 and TRBJ2-5 gives the whole variable domain GAGVSQSPSNKVTEKGKDVELRCDPISGHTALYWYRQSLGQGLEFLIYFQGNSAPDKSGLPSDRFSAERTGGSVSTLTIQRTQQEDSAVYLCASSTGTSGSRETQYFGPGTRLLVL.

This clone was recorded only once. The genes are TRBV5-6 and TRBJ2-2, with D possibly TRBD2 on 5 matching bases. There are 14 residues in the CDR3. Germline CDR1 is SGHDT and CDR2 is YYEEEE. The ends were cut back, 0 bases at V and 8 bases at J, with 11 bases in the middle. The CDR3 DNA reads as TGTGCCAGCAGCTTGGGCGGAGCGGCTGGGGAGCTGTTTTTT. Its translation is CASSLGGAAGELFF.

V gene TRBV5-6 combines with J gene TRBJ1-1; the D gene is possibly TRBD1 (5 bases). CDR1 and CDR2 from the germline V gene are SGHDT and YYEEEE. Trimming removed 3 bases at V and 0 bases at J, with 12 bases between. The CDR3 consists of 15 residues. The CDR3 loop is CASSSLGALNTEAFF. CDR3 DNA sequence: TGTGCCAGCAGCTCCCTAGGGGCTCTGAACACTGAAGCTTTCTTT.

This clone showed up just a few times. The sample carries other DNA sequences with the same CDR3. V gene TRBV5-4 combines with J gene TRBJ2-1, with TRBD2 as a possible D gene (6 bases). Germline CDR1 reads SGHNT; CDR2 reads YYREEE (reference sequence). The CDR3 spans 13 residues. Trimming removed 4 bases at V and 7 bases at J, with 12 bases between. The CDR3: CASSPPRGNEQFF. CDR3 nucleotides: TGTGCCAGCAGCCCCCCGCGGGGTAATGAGCAGTTCTTC.

The rearrangement uses TRBV9 and TRBJ2-7; D remains unclear. V lost 3 bases, J lost 0 bases, and 13 bases lay in between. The germline V gene encodes CDR1 SGDLS and CDR2 YYNGEE. This CDR3 comprises 15 residues. CDR3 sequence reads: CASSDRKEISYEQYF. CDR3 coding DNA: TGTGCCAGCAGCGATCGCAAGGAGATCTCCTACGAGCAGTACTTC.

V and J are TRBV15 and TRBJ2-7; 7 nucleotides agree with TRBD1. This CDR3 has 13 residues. Germline V lookup: CDR1 LNHNV, CDR2 YYDKDF (reference sequence). Trimming at V came to 1 base and at J to 6 bases, leaving 3 bases not matched to a gene. In DNA, the CDR3 is TGTGCCACCAGCAGAGCACAGGGGCCCGAGCAGTACTTC. As protein: CATSRAQGPEQYF.

The J gene is TRBJ2-7, the V gene TRBV7-8; 7 nucleotides match TRBD1. Germline V gene lookup returns CDR1 SGHVS and CDR2 FQNEAQ. CDR3 length: 14 residues. The ends lost 5 bases at V and 0 bases at J; junction bases unmatched: 4. This CDR3 is CASSPRDSSYEQYF. DNA for the CDR3: TGTGCCAGCAGCCCAAGGGACAGCTCCTACGAGCAGTACTTC.